These 6 T cell receptor beta chains share one sample of origin, sequenced in a study of technical replicates of blood from a few donors. Profiled with immunoSEQ multiplex PCR; TCRdb holds only in-frame clones, not every one. The sample has under 85,000 clones; around nine tenths are singletons. The source material was T cells isolated from PBMCs. Receptors originate from a human donor in good health.

The chain combines TRBV4-3 with TRBJ1-2, with D possibly matching TRBD1 (6 bases). Germline V CDR1 and CDR2: LGHNA, YSLEER. This CDR3 has 16 amino acids. Trimming stripped 3 bases from V and 0 bases from J, with 14 bases between. The CDR3 DNA follows: TGCGCCAGCAGCCACTTAGACAGGACCACTAACTATGGCTACACCTTC. Protein: CASSHLDRTTNYGYTF.

The chain has TRBV6-5 and TRBJ2-7, with 7 bases aligning to TRBD1. The CDR3 is made up of 15 amino acids. Losses at the gene ends were 5 bases for V and 0 bases for J; bases not matched to a gene: 7. Germline assignment: CDR1 MNHEY and CDR2 SVGAGI. CDR3 nucleotides: TGTGCCAGCAGTCCGGGACAGACTATCTCCTACGAGCAGTACTTC. Its protein is CASSPGQTISYEQYF.

V is TRBV28 and J is TRBJ2-2; TRBD1 aligns across 9 bases. Germline-derived CDR1 and CDR2 are MDHEN and SYDVKM. V was pared by 2 bases and J by 5 bases, with 6 bases of the junction left unmatched. The CDR3 runs 16 residues. This CDR3 is CASSLITGGRTGELFF. In nucleotides, the CDR3 is TGTGCCAGCAGTTTAATCACAGGGGGCAGGACCGGGGAGCTGTTTTTT.

The chain carries TRBV7-6 and TRBJ2-1, with D unresolved. The CDR3 contains 17 residues. The germline gives CDR1 SGHVS, CDR2 FNYEAQ. V was cut by 1 base and J by 0 bases, with 13 bases left in between. The CDR3 is CASSLVVQTSSYNEQFF. The CDR3, as DNA: TGTGCCAGCAGCTTAGTTGTACAGACCTCCTCCTACAATGAGCAGTTCTTC.

V and J are TRBV10-3 and TRBJ1-5; perhaps TRBD1 as D (6 bases). V was pared by 3 bases and J by 6 bases, with 21 bases between. This CDR3 is built from 17 residues. Germline CDR1 and CDR2: ENHRY and SYGVKD. The CDR3 bases are TGTGCCATCAGTGACGCTGCAGGGGAAGCCCGAGTTCAGCCCCAGCATTTT. It specifies CAISDAAGEARVQPQHF.

The rearrangement links TRBV5-1 to TRBJ2-7; D might be TRBD1 (6 bases). This CDR3 region has 15 residues. The V gene lost 4 bases and the J gene lost 3 bases, with 17 bases spanning the gap. Per the germline V gene, CDR1 is SGHRS and CDR2 is YFSETQ. CDR3 in DNA: TGCGCCAGCAGCCCGCCGGGACACGGAGTCTACGAGCAGTACTTC. Encoded protein: CASSPPGHGVYEQYF.